Each of the 24 T cell receptor beta chains below was sequenced from the same sample in a study of CD4 T cells in relation to SARS-CoV-2 and coronaviruses. CD4+ T cells from unexposed donors were obtained before the COVID-19 pandemic (2011-2018). The cells were cultured for less than twelve days before CD4+ T cells were isolated. For these TCRs, the target antigens are not known. The table came from immunoSEQ multiplex PCR; TCRdb's copy has only in-frame clones and leaves some out. The table records fewer than 20,000 clones, 82% of them present only once. The specimen sequenced was CD4+ T cells from PBMCs, cultured in vitro. The receptors stem from a human donor in good health.

The rearrangement links TRBV7-2 to TRBJ2-7, with 9 positions matching TRBD1. The CDR3 consists of 15 residues. Germline V gives CDR1 SGHTA, CDR2 FQGNSA. J was trimmed by 5 bases and V by 2 bases; bases with no gene match: 7. DNA for the CDR3: TGTGCCAGCAGCTTACAATGGACAGGGGTGGACGAGCAGTACTTC. Translating it yields CASSLQWTGVDEQYF.

The V call is TRBV10-3, the J call TRBJ2-7; 8 positions match TRBD1. V was pared by 6 bases and J by 3 bases, with 1 base of the junction left unmatched. Looked up from germline, CDR1 is ENHRY and CDR2 is SYGVKD. The CDR3 has 12 amino acids. In DNA, the CDR3 is TGTGCCATCAGCGGACAGGGCTACGAGCAGTACTTC. Amino acids: CAISGQGYEQYF.

The chain employs TRBV28 and TRBJ1-4; 8 bases are shared with TRBD1. After removal of 4 bases from V and 3 bases from J, the junction contained 4 bases not matched to a gene. The germline V gene encodes CDR1 MDHEN and CDR2 SYDVKM. This CDR3 contains 15 residues. CDR3 loop: CASSSQGEPNEKLFF. The CDR3 DNA is TGTGCCAGCAGTTCACAGGGGGAGCCTAATGAAAAACTGTTTTTT.

V and J are TRBV6-5 and TRBJ1-1, with D uncertain. The CDR3 is 14 residues long. Trimming cost V 3 bases and J 5 bases, with 13 bases left between them. CDR1 is MNHEY and CDR2 is SVGAGI in the germline V gene. The CDR3 DNA is TGTGCCAGCAGTTATTTACTGGGTGGGACTGAAGCTTTCTTT. Its protein is CASSYLLGGTEAFF.

This clone was counted only a few times. The rearrangement links TRBV19 to TRBJ2-1; D perhaps matches TRBD1 (6 bases). Trimming stripped 7 bases from V and 5 bases from J, with 15 bases between. The CDR3 has 14 amino acids. From germline, CDR1 is LNHDA and CDR2 SQIVND (reference sequence). The DNA of the CDR3 is TGTGCCAGTACCAACCTAGGGGGAAACAATGAGCAGTTCTTC. It yields the protein CASTNLGGNNEQFF.

The chain recombines TRBV20-1 with TRBJ2-7; no reliable D call. The V end lost 2 bases, the J end lost 0 bases, and 2 bases lay between the germline ends. This CDR3 is 11 amino acids long. Germline CDR1 is DFQATT and CDR2 is SNEGSKA (reference sequence). In DNA, the CDR3 is TGCAGTGCTAGACACTCCTACGAGCAGTACTTC. Protein: CSARHSYEQYF.

This chain joins TRBV27 and TRBJ2-7, with TRBD2 identical over 10 bases. CDR1 MNHEY and CDR2 SMNVEV come from the germline V gene (reference sequence). The J segment lost 0 bases and the V segment lost 6 bases, leaving 8 bases of the junction unmatched. The length of the CDR3 is 16 residues. In DNA form, the CDR3 reads TGTGCCAGCAGCCCGGGCAGCGGGAGGGTCTCCTACGAGCAGTACTTC. The encoded protein is CASSPGSGRVSYEQYF.

This chain links TRBV10-3 with TRBJ2-3; D not certain. This CDR3 has 13 residues. V dropped 6 bases and J dropped 6 bases, with 13 bases sitting between them. Germline CDR1 reads ENHRY; CDR2 reads SYGVKD. CDR3 coding DNA: TGTGCCATCAGCGACTCCCAGGATGATACGCAGTATTTT. Protein product: CAISDSQDDTQYF.

J is TRBJ1-2 and V is TRBV27; 10 nucleotides agree with TRBD1. CDR1 is MNHEY and CDR2 is SMNVEV in the germline V gene (reference sequence). CDR3 length: 16 residues. Losses at the gene ends were 1 base for V and 7 bases for J; bases not matched to a gene: 9. CDR3 nucleotides: TGTGCCAGCAGTTTATGGGGCAGACAGGGGGCGGCTGGCTACACCTTC. Amino acid sequence: CASSLWGRQGAAGYTF.

V gene TRBV7-9 combines with J gene TRBJ2-3; TRBD2 agrees at 14 bases. CDR1 is SEHNR and CDR2 is FQNEAQ in the germline V gene (reference sequence). This CDR3 comprises 18 residues. With 5 bases clipped from V and 3 bases from J, the junction kept 10 bases outside the gene matches. The CDR3 nucleotides are TGTGCCAGCAGCCGCACACATCGACTAGCGGGAGGGACAGATACGCAGTATTTT. It yields the protein CASSRTHRLAGGTDTQYF.

The table lists this clone with a few counts. The chain has TRBV7-2 and TRBJ1-1; D gene unclear. Per the germline V gene, CDR1 is SGHTA and CDR2 is FQGNSA. The CDR3 covers 13 residues. V lost 1 base and J lost 4, with 7 bases in between. The CDR3 is CASSLELLTEAFF. The CDR3 DNA follows: TGTGCCAGCAGCTTAGAACTTCTCACTGAAGCTTTCTTT.

CDR3 coding DNA: TGTGCCAGCGCGAGGCCGGGACAAGACTATGGCTACACCTTC. Its protein is CASARPGQDYGYTF. The chain combines TRBV5-8 with TRBJ1-2, with a tentative D call TRBD1 (6 bases). Germline CDR1 and CDR2: SGHTS and YDEGEE. V lost 7 bases, J lost 3 bases, and 16 bases lay in between. The CDR3 runs 14 residues. The variable domain in full, completed from reference TRBV5-8 and TRBJ1-2, reads EAGVTQSPTHLIKTRGQQATLRCSPISGHTSVYWYQQALGLGLQFLLWYDEGEERNRGNFPPRFSGRQFPNYSSELNVNALELEDSALYLCASARPGQDYGYTFGSGTRLTVV.

The chain has TRBV2 and TRBJ2-2; 10 nucleotides match TRBD2. This CDR3 contains 14 residues. CDR1 and CDR2 from the germline V gene are SNHLY and FYNNEI. Trimming took 6 bases from V and 9 from J; bases not matched to a gene: 7. The CDR3 loop is CASSERTSGRELFF. CDR3 bases: TGTGCCAGCAGCGAACGAACTAGCGGGAGGGAGCTGTTTTTT.

This CDR3 reads CASSEALAGGPYEQYF. The CDR3, as DNA: TGTGCCAGCAGTGAAGCGCTTGCGGGAGGGCCTTACGAGCAGTACTTC. The chain has TRBV6-1 and TRBJ2-7; 9 bases are shared with TRBD2. Germline V gene data show CDR1 as MNHNS and CDR2 as SASEGT. CDR3 length equals 16 residues. V was clipped by 0 bases and J by 4 bases; unmatched bases: 7.

This clone was counted a single time. This chain uses TRBV5-4 with TRBJ2-6, with no clear D. This CDR3 has 15 residues. Germline V lookup: CDR1 SGHNT, CDR2 YYREEE (reference sequence). Trimming took off 0 bases at V and 2 bases at J, with 6 bases between the two ends. In DNA, the CDR3 is TGTGCCAGCAGCTTGGAATCCACTGGGGCCAACGTCCTGACTTTC. Protein product: CASSLESTGANVLTF.

The chain has TRBV4-2 and TRBJ2-1, with TRBD1 matching over 8 bases. This CDR3 spans 14 amino acids. V trimming: 2 bases; J trimming: 3 bases; junction bases outside the gene matches: 0. Germline V lookup: CDR1 LGHNA, CDR2 YNFKEQ. CDR3: CASSQTGGYNEQFF. In nucleotides, the CDR3 is TGTGCCAGCAGCCAAACAGGGGGCTACAATGAGCAGTTCTTC.

The chain couples TRBV6-4 to TRBJ1-1; no clear D gene. Trimming took 2 bases from V and 4 from J, leaving 8 bases between them. Germline loops: CDR1 MRHNA, CDR2 SNTAGT. CDR3 length equals 13 residues. The CDR3 nucleotides read TGTGCCAGCAGTGACCAACGTGGCACTGAAGCTTTCTTT. Translated: CASSDQRGTEAFF.

The rearrangement links TRBV7-8 to TRBJ2-3; 14 bases are a match to TRBD2. Trimming cost V 3 bases and J 8 bases; bases outside gene matches: 7. Germline V lookup: CDR1 SGHVS, CDR2 FQNEAQ. The CDR3 is made up of 16 amino acids. The CDR3 loop reads CASSFDGTSGGRTQYF. CDR3 coding DNA: TGTGCCAGCAGCTTCGACGGGACTAGCGGGGGCCGTACGCAGTATTTT.

The V call is TRBV18, the J call TRBJ2-7, with D maybe TRBD2 (6 bases). The CDR3 extends over 13 amino acids. The V end was cut by 5 bases, the J end by 2 bases, with 10 bases between. CDR1 and CDR2 from the germline V gene are KGHSH and LQKENI. CDR3 sequence reads: CASSGTPPYEQYF. CDR3 coding DNA: TGTGCCAGCTCAGGGACTCCGCCCTACGAGCAGTACTTC.

The gene calls are TRBV7-8 and TRBJ1-4, with 9 bases matching TRBD1. Losses at the gene ends were 5 bases for V and 6 bases for J; bases not matched to a gene: 10. Per germline, CDR1 SGHVS and CDR2 FQNEAQ. CDR3 length: 16 amino acids. The CDR3 loop reads CASSQRTGDIYEKLFF. CDR3 DNA: TGTGCCAGCAGCCAAAGGACAGGGGATATTTATGAAAAACTGTTTTTT.

The genes are TRBV9 and TRBJ2-5; possibly TRBD2 for D (6 bases). Trimming removed 4 bases at V and 7 bases at J, with 8 bases between. CDR3 length: 11 amino acids. Germline V lookup: CDR1 SGDLS, CDR2 YYNGEE. CDR3 sequence: CASSPGVTQYF. The CDR3 nucleotides are TGTGCCAGCAGCCCGGGGGTGACCCAGTACTTC.

The rearrangement uses TRBV10-3 and TRBJ2-3; D remains ambiguous. The V and J ends lost 2 bases and 3 bases respectively, with 12 bases between them. The germline gives CDR1 ENHRY, CDR2 SYGVKD. The CDR3 has 15 amino acids. CDR3 coding DNA: TGTGCCATCAGTGAGGCTGCTAGAACGACAGATACGCAGTATTTT. It specifies CAISEAARTTDTQYF.

J is TRBJ2-1 and V is TRBV2; maybe TRBD2 (6 bases). Trimming removed 4 bases from V and 0 bases from J, with 13 bases in between. The CDR3 is 16 residues long. The germline V gene has CDR1 SNHLY and CDR2 FYNNEI. CDR3 sequence reads: CASSVTSPSSYNEQFF. DNA of the CDR3: TGTGCCAGCAGTGTTACTAGCCCGAGCTCCTACAATGAGCAGTTCTTC.

The chain carries TRBV6-1 and TRBJ1-2; D is unresolved. Germline CDR1 and CDR2: MNHNS and SASEGT. V shed 2 bases and J shed 8 bases, with 15 bases lying between them. The CDR3 spans 14 residues. The DNA for the CDR3 is TGTGCCAGCAGTGAACTGTTGGACGGCCGAGGCTACACCTTC. Protein: CASSELLDGRGYTF.